Described below is a single T cell receptor (beta chain) sequence and its context. Its antigen is unidentified. The sample is drawn from a study of shared clonotypes between healthy human individuals. Study results and caveats: Generally, naive subsets came out with larger estimated richness than memory subsets.

CDR3 length equals 15 residues. Trimming took off 2 bases at V and 1 base at J, with 11 bases between the two ends. Germline V CDR1 and CDR2: MDHEN, SYDVKM. Assay used: immunoSEQ multiplex PCR; TCRdb lists only in-frame clones, some missing. The table has some 1 million clones, around four fifths seen once. This clonotype was sampled from a man aged 18-30 years in good health. The rearrangement joins TRBV28 to TRBJ2-5, with D possibly being TRBD1 (6 bases). The specimen was memory CD4+ T cells sorted from blood. Indicated subset: CD45RA-negative fraction. Here the CDR3 reads CASSLGGRAQETQYF. The CDR3 DNA follows: TGTGCCAGCAGTTTAGGGGGCAGGGCCCAAGAGACCCAGTACTTC.